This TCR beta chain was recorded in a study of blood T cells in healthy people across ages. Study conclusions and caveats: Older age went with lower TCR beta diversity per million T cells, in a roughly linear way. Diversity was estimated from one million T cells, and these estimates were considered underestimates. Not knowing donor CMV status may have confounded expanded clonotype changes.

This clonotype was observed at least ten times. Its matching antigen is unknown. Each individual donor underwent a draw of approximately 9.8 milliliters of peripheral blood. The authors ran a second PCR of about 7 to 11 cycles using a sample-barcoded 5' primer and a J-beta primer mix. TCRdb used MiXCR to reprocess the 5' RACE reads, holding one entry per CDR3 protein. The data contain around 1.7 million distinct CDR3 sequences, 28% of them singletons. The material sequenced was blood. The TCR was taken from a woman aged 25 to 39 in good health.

The CDR3: CATSREEALYF. In DNA form, the CDR3 reads TGTGCCACCAGCAGGGAGGAGGCTCTGTACTTC. The genes are TRBV15 and TRBJ2-4; D might be TRBD2 (5 bases). The ends were cut back, 3 bases at V and 15 bases at J, with 12 bases in the middle. This CDR3 contains 11 residues. CDR1 and CDR2 (germline): LNHNV, YYDKDF (reference sequence).